The rows below give T cell receptor beta chains drawn from one sample of a study of identifying expanded T cells in peripheral blood. The table came from immunoSEQ multiplex PCR; TCRdb's copy has only in-frame clones and leaves some out. The sample includes around 60,000 clones, approximately 82% seen only once; the top ten take approximately 15%. What was sequenced was blood. The receptors were gathered from a person aged 18 to 75 in good health. CDR3s include the opening cysteine and the closing phenylalanine or tryptophan.

v_call	cdr3_aa
TRBV30	CAWSLQYGYTF
TRBV30	CAWSVRRGVPDEQFF
TRBV2	CASTRDRTGSSGYTF
TRBV13	CASSTGNNQPQHF
TRBV21-1	CASSRTGGHEQYF
TRBV6-5	CATRPFLLGEQYF
TRBV2	CASSELRGGTRGPGELFF
TRBV5-8	CASSLIRDSEAFF
TRBV28	CASTPLDSRGPYNEQFF
TRBV12-5	CASGMDYNEQFF
TRBV11-2	CASSLVTSGSGNEQFF
TRBV14	CASSQSAIAGELFF
TRBV13	CASSDQPGAGANVLTF
TRBV25-1	CASTRTSGFESSYNEQFF
TRBV10-2	CASRDSLYSNQPQHF
TRBV19	CASSIRGRRQGRRAIGNTIYF
TRBV4-2	CASSQDWLNQETQYF
TRBV19	CASSPGIDTEAFF
TRBV19	CASSIGGSWETQYF
TRBV9	CASSLWQGGEAFF
TRBV11-2	CASSLHGTNIQYF
TRBV2	CASSDTPRTGSDGYTF
TRBV5-8	CASSLWTGERDEQFF
TRBV5-8	CASSPWTGQGQPQHF
TRBV28	CASSDPGNTIYF
TRBV27	CASSSRDRRIGGTEAFF
TRBV12-5	CASGLITTAHIKVEAFF
TRBV7-2	CASSLDIGTYNEQFF
TRBV14	CASSVLGNNEQFF
TRBV11-2	CASSLRGQYDTQYF
TRBV28	CALAGANTEAFF
TRBV5-1	CASSSITGELETQYF
TRBV27	CASSLSAHTYTEAFF
TRBV27	CASSLRGFYNEQFF